Following are 2 T cell receptor beta chains from one sample sequenced in a study of T cells in Graves' hyperthyroidism and ophthalmopathy. Authors of the study amplified TCR beta CDR3 regions from RNA transcripts. The study used the HTBI primer set for a first-round RT-PCR of the TCR CDR3. Using its own MiXCR run on the multiplex PCR reads, TCRdb lists one record per CDR3 protein. This sample carries 40,000 to 60,000 distinct CDR3 sequences, about 53% of them seen once, and the ten largest clones take 30% to 40%. Sequences were obtained from peripheral blood or thyroid tissue (not recorded which). The receptors shown here come from a man younger than 30 with Graves' hyperthyroidism.

This chain links TRBV29-1 with TRBJ1-3; D is perhaps TRBD1 (5 bases). This CDR3 spans 15 amino acids. CDR1 and CDR2 from the germline V gene are SQVTM and ANQGSEA. Between the trimmed V and J ends, which lost 8 bases and 2 bases, there was a span of 19 bases. The CDR3 region has the DNA TGCAGCCCGTCGGTGGGGCCTTATCCTGGAAACACCATATATTTT. Encoded protein: CSPSVGPYPGNTIYF.

Ten or more counts support this clonotype. The V gene is TRBV5-4, the J gene TRBJ2-5, with D unclear. The CDR3 covers 13 residues. CDR1 is SGHNT, CDR2 YYREEE, per germline (reference sequence). V gave up 6 bases and J gave up 5 bases, with 14 bases separating them. In DNA, the CDR3 is TGTGCCAGCACCCCCCGGGTCGGGGAGACCCAGTACTTC. It codes for CASTPRVGETQYF.